The 23 T cell receptor beta chains below were found in one sample sequenced in a study of control samples from healthy donors and cancer patients. Some clones are missing from TCRdb's copy, which holds only in-frame ones; the method was immunoSEQ multiplex PCR. The sample lists tens of thousands of clones, roughly 90% occurring once. Sequenced sample: blood. Every receptor here comes from a man aged 50 or older in good health.

This sequence joins TRBV19 and TRBJ1-5, with 10 positions matching TRBD1. The V gene end was trimmed by 2 bases and the J gene end by 1 base; junction bases not matched to a gene: 2. Germline CDR1 LNHDA, CDR2 SQIVND (reference sequence). This CDR3 is built from 16 residues. The CDR3: CASSIMGQGSNQPQHF. The CDR3 nucleotides read TGTGCCAGTAGTATAATGGGACAGGGGAGCAATCAGCCCCAGCATTTT.

The genes are TRBV14 and TRBJ1-3, with 9 bases aligning to TRBD1. This CDR3 has 17 residues. Germline V gene lookup returns CDR1 SGHDN and CDR2 FVKESK. The trim removed 3 bases at V and 3 bases at J, leaving 9 bases unmatched. The CDR3 DNA sequence: TGTGCCAGCAGCCATTTATCCACAGGGGGCATTGGAAACACCATATATTTT. It specifies CASSHLSTGGIGNTIYF.

This sequence joins TRBV19 and TRBJ2-7; D not certain. Trimming cost V 2 bases and J 0 bases, with 5 bases left between them. Germline V gene lookup returns CDR1 LNHDA and CDR2 SQIVND (reference sequence). The CDR3 runs 13 residues. The CDR3 DNA reads as TGTGCCAGTAGTATACAGGTCTCCTACGAGCAGTACTTC. Its protein product is CASSIQVSYEQYF.

The V call is TRBV7-9, the J call TRBJ2-5, with 13 bases fitting TRBD2. Germline CDR1 reads SEHNR; CDR2 reads FQNEAQ (reference sequence). CDR3 length: 15 amino acids. V lost 5 bases, J lost 4 bases, and 4 bases stayed unmatched. CDR3 DNA: TGTGCCAGCAGCCTTTGGACTAGCGGGGGAGAGACCCAGTACTTC. It encodes CASSLWTSGGETQYF.

The chain carries TRBV12-3 or TRBV12-4 and TRBJ1-1; D is perhaps TRBD1 (5 bases). The CDR3 spans 13 residues. V was cut by 4 bases and J by 4 bases, with 10 bases left in between. The CDR3 DNA reads as TGTGCCAGCAGTTGGGGGGAGGGCACTGAAGCTTTCTTT. Protein product: CASSWGEGTEAFF.

The chain carries TRBV3-1 (or the pseudogene TRBV3-2) and TRBJ2-7; 15 bases align to TRBD2. CDR3 length equals 16 residues. Germline V gene data show CDR1 as LGHDT and CDR2 as YNNKEL (reference sequence). The V segment lost 4 bases and the J segment 2 bases; nucleotides outside the gene matches: 3. The CDR3 bases are TGTGCCAGCAGCCTGGGACTAGCGGGGGGACCCTACGAGCAGTACTTC. It specifies CASSLGLAGGPYEQYF.

The chain has TRBV2 and TRBJ1-1, with D perhaps TRBD1 (6 bases). The CDR3 totals 15 residues. Trimming took off 6 bases at V and 2 bases at J, with 16 bases between the two ends. Germline values: CDR1 SNHLY, CDR2 FYNNEI. The CDR3 bases are TGTGCCAGCAGGCGGGCCGGGACAAGAAACACTGAAGCTTTCTTT. Translated: CASRRAGTRNTEAFF.

The CDR3: CASRTGDRNQPQHF. For the CDR3, the DNA is TGTGCCAGCAGGACAGGGGATCGCAATCAGCCCCAGCATTTT. The V call is TRBV2, the J call TRBJ1-5, with 8 bases that match TRBD1. Losses at the gene ends were 6 bases for V and 2 bases for J; bases not matched to a gene: 3. Germline values: CDR1 SNHLY, CDR2 FYNNEI. The CDR3 length is 14 residues. Filled out from reference TRBV2 and TRBJ1-5, the complete variable domain reads EPEVTQTPSHQVTQMGQEVILRCVPISNHLYFYWYRQILGQKVEFLVSFYNNEISEKSEIFDDQFSVERPDGSNFTLKIRSTKLEDSAMYFCASRTGDRNQPQHFGDGTRLSIL.

This clone was observed a handful of times. J is TRBJ1-1 and V is TRBV5-4; D remains ambiguous. This CDR3 has 12 amino acids. Per the germline V gene, CDR1 is SGHNT and CDR2 is YYREEE (reference sequence). Trimming pared 6 bases from V and 2 bases from J, leaving 8 bases between. This chain's CDR3 is CASKNHNTEAFF. The CDR3 DNA is TGTGCCAGCAAGAACCATAACACTGAAGCTTTCTTT. Supplemented by reference TRBV5-4 and TRBJ1-1, the full variable domain reads ETGVTQSPTHLIKTRGQQVTLRCSSQSGHNTVSWYQQALGQGPQFIFQYYREEENGRGNFPPRFSGLQFPNYSSELNVNALELDDSALYLCASKNHNTEAFFGQGTRLTVV.

This clone was seen a handful of times. J is TRBJ1-1 and V is TRBV5-1; tentative D call: TRBD1 (5 bases). CDR3 length: 15 amino acids. Trimming cost V 0 bases and J 5 bases, with 14 bases left between them. CDR1 is SGHRS and CDR2 is YFSETQ in the germline V gene. CDR3: CASSLEAGRATEAFF. For the CDR3, the DNA is TGCGCCAGCAGCTTGGAAGCCGGCAGGGCGACTGAAGCTTTCTTT.

The chain recombines TRBV30 with TRBJ2-7; 8 nucleotides align to TRBD2. CDR1 and CDR2 (germline): GTSNPN, SVGIG (reference sequence). V lost 1 base and J lost 5; bases outside the gene matches: 7. The CDR3 length is 14 residues. CDR3 nucleotide sequence: TGTGCCTGGAGTGAAACGGGGGGGCCCCACGAGCAGTACTTC. Its translation: CAWSETGGPHEQYF.

The rearrangement links TRBV4-2 to TRBJ2-5, with D perhaps TRBD2 (6 bases). CDR3 size: 16 residues. Trimming took off 2 bases at V and 5 bases at J, with 18 bases between the two ends. Germline CDR1 reads LGHNA; CDR2 reads YNFKEQ. The CDR3 protein is CASSQRAVGGYETQYF. Written as DNA, the CDR3 is TGTGCCAGCAGCCAACGCGCGGTTGGAGGGTATGAGACCCAGTACTTC.

This chain links TRBV5-4 with TRBJ2-7; the D gene is possibly TRBD2 (6 bases). Germline V gene sequence: CDR1 SGHNT, CDR2 YYREEE (reference sequence). V was shortened by 4 bases and J by 2 bases, with 13 bases between the two germline ends. The CDR3 runs 14 residues. DNA for the CDR3: TGTGCCAGCAGCCTCCACGGGAGTACCTACGAGCAGTACTTC. Amino acid sequence: CASSLHGSTYEQYF.

The chain uses TRBV11-2 and TRBJ2-1; 7 bases line up with TRBD1. CDR3 length equals 14 residues. Per the germline V gene, CDR1 is SGHAT and CDR2 is FQNNGV. After removal of 7 bases from V and 7 bases from J, the junction contained 10 bases not matched to a gene. For the CDR3, the DNA is TGTGCCAGCAAACGACAGGGTGAGTCAAATGAGCAGTTCTTC. Protein product: CASKRQGESNEQFF.

DNA of the CDR3: TGTGCCAGCAGCTTAGCGCTAGCGGGTAGCACAGATACGCAGTATTTT. Translation gives CASSLALAGSTDTQYF. The chain employs TRBV7-6 and TRBJ2-3; 8 bases are a match to TRBD2. The CDR3 runs 16 residues. Germline V gene data show CDR1 as SGHVS and CDR2 as FNYEAQ. V lost 0 bases, J lost 0 bases, and 2 bases stayed unmatched.

V and J are TRBV11-2 and TRBJ1-6; the match to TRBD1 covers 7 bases. The CDR3 has 15 amino acids. CDR1 SGHAT and CDR2 FQNNGV come from the germline V gene. Unmatched junction bases numbered 3, after V lost 0 bases and J lost 7 bases. CDR3 sequence reads: CASSLDGQANSPLHF. CDR3 coding DNA: TGTGCCAGCAGCTTAGACGGACAGGCAAATTCACCCCTCCACTTT.

The chain employs TRBV6-5 and TRBJ2-5; 10 bases are shared with TRBD1. Germline V gene data show CDR1 as MNHEY and CDR2 as SVGAGI. CDR3 length: 16 residues. Trimming took 1 base from V and 7 from J; bases not matched to a gene: 9. The CDR3, as DNA: TGTGCCAGCAGTTACTTGCCGGGACAGGGGTCGGGGACCCAGTACTTC. Translation: CASSYLPGQGSGTQYF.

The chain is built from TRBV11-2 and TRBJ1-4, with D unresolved. Germline CDR1 is SGHAT and CDR2 is FQNNGV. V was clipped by 5 bases and J by 4 bases, with 14 bases between them. The CDR3 length is 15 residues. The CDR3 DNA reads TGTGCCAGCAGCCCCCGTTCGGGGATTAATGAAAAACTGTTTTTT. It codes for CASSPRSGINEKLFF.

The chain uses TRBV2 and TRBJ2-5; D ambiguous. This CDR3 spans 16 amino acids. Germline CDR1 and CDR2: SNHLY and FYNNEI. Between the trimmed V and J ends, which lost 1 base and 4 bases, there was a span of 16 bases. CDR3 region: CASSEGSTYSRETQYF. CDR3 nucleotide sequence: TGTGCCAGCAGTGAAGGATCCACTTACTCAAGAGAGACCCAGTACTTC.

This clone is a singleton in its sample. This chain links TRBV9 with TRBJ2-7; D remains ambiguous. Per germline, CDR1 SGDLS and CDR2 YYNGEE. This CDR3 is 12 amino acids long. Trimming removed 0 bases at V and 6 bases at J, with 7 bases between. The CDR3 DNA reads as TGTGCCAGCAGCGTAGGTAACCGCGAGCAGTACTTC. Its protein is CASSVGNREQYF.

The chain uses TRBV5-6 and TRBJ1-6, with D unclear. In germline, CDR1 is SGHDT, CDR2 YYEEEE. The CDR3 length is 15 residues. V lost 3 bases and J lost 11, with 18 bases in between. This CDR3 reads CASSSPFGSSPPLHF. DNA of the CDR3: TGTGCCAGCAGCTCCCCGTTCGGGTCCAGTCCACCCCTCCACTTT.

The chain employs TRBV5-1 and TRBJ2-3; tentatively, D is TRBD1 or TRBD2 (5 bases each). V was pared by 4 bases and J by 2 bases, with 11 bases between. Germline lookup yields CDR1 SGHRS and CDR2 YFSETQ. The CDR3 is 14 amino acids. The CDR3 reads CASSRDRYTDTQYF. As DNA, the CDR3 is TGCGCCAGCAGCAGGGACCGCTACACAGATACGCAGTATTTT.

The chain is built from TRBV27 and TRBJ1-4; D is unresolved. Per germline, CDR1 MNHEY and CDR2 SMNVEV (reference sequence). The CDR3 contains 15 residues. Trimming left V 6 bases short and J 4 bases short, with 15 bases between. CDR3 region: CASSLVWGDNEKLFF. Here the CDR3 DNA reads TGTGCCAGCAGCCTAGTGTGGGGTGATAATGAAAAACTGTTTTTT.